The 28 T cell receptor beta chains given below trace back to one sample, sequenced in a study of blood T cell repertoires in COVID-19. TCRdb's table, derived via immunoSEQ multiplex PCR, lists solely in-frame clones and lacks some. This table has about 140,000 clones, approximately 85% appearing once. Sequencing used peripheral blood. These receptors all come from an elderly woman with acute or convalescent COVID-19.

The rearrangement uses TRBV27 and TRBJ2-3, with 9 bases matching TRBD2. The CDR3 is 17 amino acids. The trim removed 2 bases at V and 1 base at J, leaving 7 bases unmatched. Germline CDR1 reads MNHEY; CDR2 reads SMNVEV (reference sequence). CDR3 nucleotides: TGTGCCAGCAGTTTAATTCGTCAGCGGGGGGGCACAGATACGCAGTATTTT. Its protein is CASSLIRQRGGTDTQYF.

This rearrangement joins TRBV10-3 to TRBJ2-7; D is possibly TRBD1 (6 bases). The germline gives CDR1 ENHRY, CDR2 SYGVKD. The CDR3 contains 15 residues. Trimming shortened V by 10 bases and J by 0 bases, and 19 bases separated the two germline ends. The CDR3 reads CATNQGSSYSYEQYF. The CDR3 nucleotides are TGTGCCACAAACCAGGGGTCCTCCTACTCCTACGAGCAGTACTTC.

The chain has TRBV27 and TRBJ1-1; D is undetermined. The CDR3 contains 14 residues. Trimming pared 3 bases from V and 0 bases from J, leaving 8 bases between. Per germline, CDR1 MNHEY and CDR2 SMNVEV (reference sequence). DNA of the CDR3: TGTGCCAGCAGTTTGTCACAACTGAACACTGAAGCTTTCTTT. Translated: CASSLSQLNTEAFF.

V and J are TRBV6-5 and TRBJ2-7; a possible D gene is TRBD2 (7 bases). This CDR3 has 16 amino acids. Between the trimmed V and J ends, which lost 0 bases and 2 bases, there was a span of 14 bases. The germline V gene encodes CDR1 MNHEY and CDR2 SVGAGI. DNA of the CDR3: TGTGCCAGCAGTTACTCGGGGGGGCACAGTACCTACGAGCAGTACTTC. As protein: CASSYSGGHSTYEQYF.

V and J are TRBV28 and TRBJ2-7; D unclear. The CDR3 totals 15 residues. From germline, CDR1 is MDHEN and CDR2 SYDVKM. Between the trimmed V and J ends, which lost 6 bases and 3 bases, there was a span of 18 bases. CDR3 region: CASSPSRYYNYEQYF. DNA of the CDR3: TGTGCCAGCAGCCCCAGCCGGTACTATAACTACGAGCAGTACTTC. Using reference TRBV28 and TRBJ2-7 for the parts outside the CDR3, the full variable domain is DVKVTQSSRYLVKRTGEKVFLECVQDMDHENMFWYRQDPGLGLRLIYFSYDVKMKEKGDIPEGYSVSREKKERFSLILESASTNQTSMYLCASSPSRYYNYEQYFGPGTRLTVT.

This rearrangement joins TRBV7-9 to TRBJ1-2, with 12 bases that match TRBD1. CDR1 and CDR2 (germline): SEHNR, FQNEAQ (reference sequence). The CDR3 has 15 amino acids. V trimming: 4 bases; J trimming: 14 bases; junction bases outside the gene matches: 14. This chain's CDR3 is CASSSRPGTGGPRTF. The CDR3 DNA follows: TGTGCCAGCAGCTCCCGACCAGGGACAGGGGGCCCGAGGACCTTC. Using reference TRBV7-9 and TRBJ1-2 for the parts outside the CDR3, the full variable domain is DTGVSQNPRHKITKRGQNVTFRCDPISEHNRLYWYRQTLGQGPEFLTYFQNEAQLEKSRLLSDRFSAERPKGSFSTLEIQRTEQGDSAMYLCASSSRPGTGGPRTFGSGTRLTVV.

Written as DNA, the CDR3 is TGTGCCAGCAGTTTAGCAGGGAGGGACACTGAAGCTTTCTTT. This codes for CASSLAGRDTEAFF. This chain joins TRBV28 and TRBJ1-1; a weak D match, TRBD1 (5 bases). V lost 2 bases, J lost 3 bases, and 10 bases lay in between. Germline-derived CDR1 and CDR2 are MDHEN and SYDVKM. This CDR3 is built from 14 residues.

V gene TRBV10-3 combines with J gene TRBJ2-7; D is undetermined. This CDR3 has 12 amino acids. The V end was cut by 6 bases, the J end by 6 bases, with 12 bases between. Germline V gene sequence: CDR1 ENHRY, CDR2 SYGVKD. This CDR3 is CAIRSYLSEQYF. The CDR3 DNA sequence: TGTGCCATCAGGTCTTATCTGTCCGAGCAGTACTTC.

The chain couples TRBV28 to TRBJ1-3; 8 bases fit TRBD1. The length of the CDR3 is 15 residues. V was pared by 6 bases and J by 2 bases, with 6 bases of the junction left unmatched. The V gene's germline CDR1 is MDHEN and CDR2 SYDVKM. The CDR3 DNA reads TGTGCCAGCAGCGACGGGACAGGCCCTGGAAACACCATATATTTT. It specifies CASSDGTGPGNTIYF.

The CDR3 spells CASRPGHGIGTQYF. The CDR3 nucleotides are TGTGCCAGCAGGCCCGGACACGGTATAGGTACGCAGTATTTT. V and J are TRBV3-1 (or the pseudogene TRBV3-2) and TRBJ2-3, with D tentatively TRBD1 (5 bases). This CDR3 has 14 residues. Germline assignment: CDR1 LGHDT and CDR2 YNNKEL (reference sequence). Trimming shortened V by 6 bases and J by 8 bases, and 18 bases separated the two germline ends.

The J gene is TRBJ2-1, the V gene TRBV7-9; TRBD2 aligns across 8 bases. Germline loops: CDR1 SEHNR, CDR2 FQNEAQ (reference sequence). V shed 3 bases and J 6 bases; nucleotides not matched to a gene: 16. The length of the CDR3 is 18 residues. CDR3 coding DNA: TGTGCCAGCAGCTTGGGACTAGGGTCCCCAACCCTTGGCAATGAGCAGTTCTTC. The encoded protein is CASSLGLGSPTLGNEQFF.

V usage is TRBV25-1 and J usage is TRBJ1-3; no firm D call. Germline values: CDR1 MGHDK, CDR2 SYGVNS. This CDR3 is built from 11 residues. V lost 5 bases to trimming and J lost 4 bases, with 3 bases between them. The CDR3 region is CASSRGNTIYF. CDR3 coding DNA: TGTGCCAGCAGTCGGGGAAACACCATATATTTT.

The chain has TRBV11-2 and TRBJ2-1, with 7 bases aligning to TRBD2. The CDR3 loop spans 15 amino acids. V was pared by 5 bases and J by 6 bases, with 10 bases of the junction left unmatched. In germline, CDR1 is SGHAT, CDR2 FQNNGV. In DNA form, the CDR3 reads TGTGCCAGCAGCCCATTTTTCCCGGGGGGCAATGAGCAGTTCTTC. As protein: CASSPFFPGGNEQFF.

The J gene is TRBJ1-3, the V gene TRBV28; 7 bases agree with TRBD1. The junction had 14 bases not matched to a gene; V was cut back by 3 bases and J by 0 bases. In germline, CDR1 is MDHEN, CDR2 SYDVKM. The CDR3 runs to 19 residues. CDR3 DNA: TGTGCCAGCAGTTTTTTTTGGGACAGACGGCACAGCTCTGGAAACACCATATATTTT. The encoded protein is CASSFFWDRRHSSGNTIYF.

This rearrangement joins TRBV5-1 to TRBJ1-1; TRBD1 aligns across 8 bases. V lost 5 bases to trimming and J lost 0 bases; unmatched junction nucleotides: 0. CDR3 length: 13 amino acids. CDR1 is SGHRS, CDR2 YFSETQ, per germline. CDR3 residues: CASRGQVNTEAFF. DNA for the CDR3: TGCGCCAGCAGGGGACAGGTGAACACTGAAGCTTTCTTT.

This chain links TRBV11-2 with TRBJ1-6; TRBD1 is a possible D gene (5 bases). V lost 4 bases and J lost 10, with 11 bases in between. The CDR3 has 13 residues. The germline CDR1 and CDR2 sequences are SGHAT and FQNNGV. The CDR3 DNA reads as TGTGCCAGCAGCTCTACACGACAGTCACCCCTCCACTTT. Translation gives CASSSTRQSPLHF.

In this sample, this clone turned up a few times. CDR3 loop: CASSLYPGDSYNEQFF. The CDR3, as DNA: TGTGCCAGCAGTTTATATCCGGGAGACTCCTACAATGAGCAGTTCTTC. The chain couples TRBV28 to TRBJ2-1, with TRBD2 as a possible D gene (6 bases). V gave up 1 base and J gave up 0 bases, with 10 bases separating them. This CDR3 has 16 residues. The V gene's germline CDR1 is MDHEN and CDR2 SYDVKM.

This sequence joins TRBV7-2 and TRBJ1-4; D might be TRBD1 (6 bases). CDR1 and CDR2 from the germline V gene are SGHTA and FQGNSA. The CDR3 sequence is 14 residues long. V shed 9 bases and J shed 8 bases, with 19 bases lying between them. The CDR3 sequence: CARKHRERNEKLFF. In DNA form, the CDR3 reads TGTGCCAGAAAGCACAGGGAAAGGAACGAAAAACTGTTTTTT.

This clone was counted only a few times. This rearrangement joins TRBV5-1 to TRBJ1-4, with 9 bases identical to TRBD1. The CDR3 consists of 14 residues. Germline lookup yields CDR1 SGHRS and CDR2 YFSETQ. V lost 4 bases to trimming and J lost 8 bases; unmatched junction nucleotides: 6. The CDR3 DNA reads as TGCGCCAGCAGCCTAGGACAGGGGAGGGAAAAACTGTTTTTT. It specifies CASSLGQGREKLFF. The full variable domain, its missing parts supplied by reference TRBV5-1 and TRBJ1-4, is KAGVTQTPRYLIKTRGQQVTLSCSPISGHRSVSWYQQTPGQGLQFLFEYFSETQRNKGNFPGRFSGRQFSNSRSEMNVSTLELGDSALYLCASSLGQGREKLFFGSGTQLSVL.

The CDR3 coding sequence is TGTGCCAGTAGTACTACCCGGGGAGGGATAGTGCAGCCCCAGCATTTT. Amino acids: CASSTTRGGIVQPQHF. The chain is built from TRBV19 and TRBJ1-5, with D hard to call. CDR1 is LNHDA, CDR2 SQIVND, per germline (reference sequence). The CDR3 runs 16 residues. Trimming left V 4 bases short and J 7 bases short, with 20 bases between.

The chain is built from TRBV19 and TRBJ2-1; no clear D. This CDR3 has 13 residues. Looked up from germline, CDR1 is LNHDA and CDR2 is SQIVND (reference sequence). The V and J ends lost 2 bases and 9 bases respectively, with 11 bases between them. CDR3 in DNA: TGTGCCAGTAGTATAATGCTAAGAAGTGAGCAGTTCTTC. Translated: CASSIMLRSEQFF.

This clone was picked up a small number of times. The chain recombines TRBV21-1 with TRBJ2-7; the table names TRBD1, a call not compared with the DNA. TRBV21-1 is marked as a pseudogene. This CDR3 contains 14 residues. CDR3 protein: CASSNIQGPYEQYF. In nucleotides, the CDR3 is TGTGCCAGCAGCAACATACAGGGTCCCTACGAGCAGTACTTC.

This clone was recorded only once. The chain combines TRBV2 with TRBJ1-4; perhaps TRBD1 as D (5 bases). This CDR3 contains 14 residues. V was trimmed by 5 bases and J by 5 bases, leaving 12 bases between them. Germline V gives CDR1 SNHLY, CDR2 FYNNEI. Here the CDR3 DNA reads TGTGCCAGCAGTCAGGGTAACCAGAATGAAAAACTGTTTTTT. The encoded protein is CASSQGNQNEKLFF.

This clone was counted a single time. This chain uses TRBV28 with TRBJ2-1; a possible D gene is TRBD1 (8 bases). The CDR3 is made up of 13 amino acids. Germline V gene sequence: CDR1 MDHEN, CDR2 SYDVKM. V shed 6 bases and J shed 5 bases, with 11 bases lying between them. CDR3 in DNA: TGTGCCAGCAGACAGGGGGGGAACAATGAGCAGTTCTTC. Translation gives CASRQGGNNEQFF.

Only a few counts were recorded for this clone. This rearrangement joins TRBV6-2 or TRBV6-3 to TRBJ2-7; D is unresolved. The CDR3 is 14 amino acids. Deletions cut 0 bases from V and 3 bases from J, with 9 bases between. The germline CDR1 and CDR2 sequences are MNHEY and SVGEGT. The CDR3 coding sequence is TGTGCCAGCAGTTACTCGTTCCAGAACTACGAGCAGTACTTC. It specifies CASSYSFQNYEQYF.

V usage is TRBV10-1 and J usage is TRBJ2-2; 11 positions match TRBD1. With V trimmed by 5 bases and J by 5 bases, 4 bases remained unmatched. CDR1 and CDR2 from the germline V gene are WNHNN and SYGVQD (reference sequence). This CDR3 spans 15 amino acids. The CDR3 sequence is CASSTDRGPTGELFF. CDR3 bases: TGCGCCAGCAGTACGGACAGGGGGCCAACCGGGGAGCTGTTTTTT.

The chain is built from TRBV2 and TRBJ1-1; D possibly corresponds to TRBD1 (5 bases). Germline V gene sequence: CDR1 SNHLY, CDR2 FYNNEI. Trimming left V 2 bases short and J 11 bases short, with 12 bases between. This CDR3 has 12 residues. For the CDR3, the DNA is TGTGCCAGCAGTGAACGGGGGTTCCGGGCTTTCTTT. Translation gives CASSERGFRAFF.

This clone was observed a handful of times. The chain links TRBV30 to TRBJ1-2, with D unresolved. Germline V gene sequence: CDR1 GTSNPN, CDR2 SVGIG (reference sequence). The CDR3 sequence is 12 residues long. V was trimmed by 2 bases and J by 9 bases, leaving 13 bases between them. The CDR3 spells CAWSSWRARYTF. CDR3 nucleotide sequence: TGTGCCTGGAGTTCGTGGAGGGCTCGCTACACCTTC.